This T cell receptor beta chain was identified in a study of vaccination and CD4 T cells after COVID-19. Study background: Recovered-phase convalescent patients showed SARS-CoV-2 positivity by nasal swab PCR; roughly ten were mild, one severe. Two-dose vaccination with either BNT162b2 or mRNA-1273 was given to participants. The post-COVID sampling time was a median 101 days after diagnosis, ranging from 35 to 161.

Concerning this clonotype: Its antigen is undetermined.

Treatment: approximately 9-day PBMC culture with coronavirus spike peptide pools or control peptides (ViraFEST assay). Convalescent patients tested SARS-CoV-2 PCR positive from March to December 2020, before Alpha, Beta and Delta emerged. An Oncomine TCR Beta short-read assay was used to sequence the DNA from cultured CD4+ T cells. Using its own MiXCR run on the PCR reads, TCRdb lists one record per CDR3 protein. The data show thousands of distinct CDR3 sequences, with around two thirds seen just once and less than 40% held by the top ten. Germline values: CDR1 GTSNPN, CDR2 SVGIG (reference sequence). V was trimmed by 4 bases and J by 3 bases, leaving 14 bases between them. The CDR3 length is 14 residues.

The rearrangement uses TRBV30 and TRBJ2-3; no clear D gene. This receptor was obtained from a human donor who had recovered from COVID-19. Sample: CD4+ T cells from blood, cultured in vitro. CDR3 nucleotide sequence: TGTGCCTGGACCGGAAAGGGAAAGACAGATACGCAGTATTTT. It encodes CAWTGKGKTDTQYF.